These T cell receptor beta chains were read from a single sample in a study of identical twins. TCRdb analysed the 5' RACE reads with MiXCR anew, one entry per CDR3 protein. The sample consists of some 790,000 distinct CDR3 sequences, 15% to 20% of them appearing once. The same data also contributed to another study, on T cells expressing NK-cell markers.

The sample taken for sequencing was PBMCs. The receptors here all came from a woman under 30 in good health. The CDR3 runs from the conserved cysteine through the conserved F or W. Each record gives: J gene, CDR3 length, D gene, clone size, V gene, CDR3 protein, CDR3 DNA. The D gene is left open where the match is weak. Expanded clones are given a class, and other clones once, few, many or no size at all.

TRBJ2-1 14 TRBD2 - TRBV29-1 CSVSRGGLAETQFF TGCAGCGTTTCGCGGGGAGGTCTAGCGGAGACGCAGTTCTTC
TRBJ2-2 12 TRBD2 - TRBV5-1 CASGGRTGELFF TGCGCCAGCGGCGGGAGAACCGGGGAGCTGTTTTTT
TRBJ2-1 12 TRBD2 few TRBV28 CASSLSREWQFF TGTGCCAGCAGTTTATCGCGGGAGTGGCAGTTCTTC
TRBJ2-5 14 - - TRBV6-5 CASSYSVFQETQYF TGTGCCAGCAGTTACTCGGTCTTCCAAGAGACCCAGTACTTC
TRBJ1-1 14 - - TRBV6-5 CASSYSGGATEAFF TGTGCCAGCAGTTACTCGGGCGGAGCGACTGAAGCTTTCTTT
TRBJ2-2 15 TRBD2 many TRBV4-3 CASRLAGGGTGELFF TGCGCCAGCCGACTAGCGGGAGGGGGGACCGGGGAGCTGTTTTTT
TRBJ1-5 13 - - TRBV10-3 CAISGEGSQPQHF TGTGCCATCTCAGGGGAGGGGAGTCAGCCCCAGCATTTT
TRBJ2-7 15 - few TRBV14 CASSPYFDNSYEQYF TGTGCCAGCAGCCCCTATTTTGACAACTCCTACGAGCAGTACTTC
TRBJ2-3 16 - - TRBV7-8 CASSLEGLGVIDTQYF TGTGCCAGCAGCTTAGAAGGCCTAGGGGTCATAGATACGCAGTATTTT
TRBJ2-5 14 TRBD1 few TRBV6-2/TRBV6-3 CASRLQGMGETQYF TGTGCCAGCAGGCTACAGGGGATGGGAGAGACCCAGTACTTC
TRBJ1-1 11 - many TRBV12-3/TRBV12-4 CASSLSKEAFF TGTGCCAGCAGTTTAAGTAAGGAAGCTTTCTTT
TRBJ2-7 13 - - TRBV3-1 CASGVPQVNEQYF TGTGCCAGCGGAGTTCCACAGGTGAACGAGCAGTACTTC
TRBJ2-5 13 - - TRBV5-1 CASGVIAVETQYF TGCGCCAGCGGGGTAATAGCGGTGGAGACCCAGTACTTC
TRBJ2-2 16 - few TRBV5-1 CASSVHSGTPTGELFF TGCGCCAGCAGCGTACATTCCGGGACTCCAACCGGGGAGCTGTTTTTT
TRBJ1-1 12 - few TRBV20-1 CSARVGGTEAFF TGCAGTGCTAGGGTGGGGGGCACTGAAGCTTTCTTT
TRBJ2-3 16 - - TRBV7-2 CASSERVSYSTDTQYF TGTGCCAGCAGCGAACGGGTCTCCTATAGCACAGATACGCAGTATTTT
TRBJ1-1 13 TRBD1 few TRBV29-1 CSVGLQGATEAFF TGCAGCGTTGGATTACAGGGGGCGACTGAAGCTTTCTTT
TRBJ2-1 16 - - TRBV20-1 CSARTRTSRSYNEQFF TGCAGTGCTAGGACCAGAACTAGCCGCTCCTACAATGAGCAGTTCTTC
TRBJ2-2 16 TRBD2 few TRBV20-1 CSARSPRGGRDGELFF TGCAGTGCTAGATCCCCCCGGGGAGGGCGAGACGGGGAGCTGTTTTTT
TRBJ2-1 15 - - TRBV5-1 CASSYLGVTNNEQFF TGCGCCAGCAGCTACCTCGGGGTTACCAACAATGAGCAGTTCTTC
TRBJ2-1 10 - few TRBV5-1 CASLYSGQFF TGCGCCAGCCTCTATTCAGGGCAGTTCTTC
TRBJ2-5 16 TRBD2 once TRBV4-3 CASSQGSAGGGETQYF TGCGCCAGCAGCCAAGGATCGGCGGGAGGAGGAGAGACCCAGTACTTC
TRBJ2-1 13 TRBD1 few TRBV5-1 CASRPQGRFEQFF TGCGCCAGCAGGCCACAGGGGAGATTCGAGCAGTTCTTC
TRBJ2-6 14 - - TRBV20-1 CSAARYSGANVLTF TGCAGTGCTGCCCGGTATTCTGGGGCCAACGTCCTGACTTTC
TRBJ2-2 17 TRBD2 - TRBV5-6 CASSSRTSGGRTGELFF TGTGCCAGCAGCTCTCGGACTAGCGGGGGGCGCACCGGGGAGCTGTTTTTT
TRBJ2-2 14 TRBD1 - TRBV12-3/TRBV12-4 CASSHGQGTGELFF TGTGCCAGCAGCCACGGACAGGGAACCGGGGAGCTGTTTTTT
TRBJ2-3 13 - few TRBV19 CASSTQSTDTQYF TGTGCCAGTAGTACGCAGAGCACAGATACGCAGTATTTT
TRBJ1-1 12 - few TRBV20-1 CSGVYRETEAFF TGCAGTGGGGTGTACAGGGAAACTGAAGCTTTCTTT
TRBJ2-1 18 TRBD2 - TRBV30 CAWSGGRGTSGSGYEQFF TGTGCCTGGAGTGGGGGGCGTGGGACTAGCGGGAGTGGGTATGAGCAGTTCTTC
TRBJ2-7 14 TRBD2 many TRBV5-1 CASSRSGTSYEQYF TGCGCCAGCAGTAGGAGCGGGACCTCCTACGAGCAGTACTTC
TRBJ2-3 16 - - TRBV5-1 CASRRAGSRATDTQYF TGCGCCAGCCGGCGGGCAGGTAGCCGGGCCACAGATACGCAGTATTTT
TRBJ2-6 16 - few TRBV7-9 CASSDDSPSGANVLTF TGTGCCAGCAGCGACGACAGTCCCTCTGGGGCCAACGTCCTGACTTTC
TRBJ2-7 14 - - TRBV6-2/TRBV6-3 CASSDSGWGYEQYF TGTGCCAGCAGTGATTCGGGATGGGGTTACGAGCAGTACTTC
TRBJ1-6 13 - - TRBV6-1 CASQGRTNSPLHF TGTGCCAGCCAGGGACGGACTAATTCACCCCTCCACTTT